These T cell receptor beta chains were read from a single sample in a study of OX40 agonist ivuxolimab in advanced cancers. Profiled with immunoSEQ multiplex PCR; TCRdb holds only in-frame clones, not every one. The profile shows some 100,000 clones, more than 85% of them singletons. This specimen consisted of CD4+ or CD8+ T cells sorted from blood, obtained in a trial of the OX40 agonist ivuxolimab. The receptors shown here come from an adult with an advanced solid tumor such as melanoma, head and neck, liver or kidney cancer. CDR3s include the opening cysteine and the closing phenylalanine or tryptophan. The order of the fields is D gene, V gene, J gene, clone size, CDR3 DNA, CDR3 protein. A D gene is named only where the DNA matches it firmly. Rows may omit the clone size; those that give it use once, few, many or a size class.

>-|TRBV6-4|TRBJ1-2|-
TGTGCCAGCAGTGTGCAGATGAGCCAGGGTGGCTACACCTTC
CASSVQMSQGGYTF
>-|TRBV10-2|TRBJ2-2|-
TGCGCCAGCAGTGGACAGGCGTTCACCGGGGAGCTGTTTTTT
CASSGQAFTGELFF
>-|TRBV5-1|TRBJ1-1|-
TGCGCCAGCAGCTTGCGGGGCGGCACTAGGACTGAAGCTTTCTTT
CASSLRGGTRTEAFF
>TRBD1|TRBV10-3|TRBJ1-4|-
TGTGCCATCAGTCGAGACAGGGGGCTTCGTGAAAAACTGTTTTTT
CAISRDRGLREKLFF
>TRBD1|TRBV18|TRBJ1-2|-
TGTGCCAGCTCCCCCGCCAGGGGGGCGCGTGGCTACACCTTC
CASSPARGARGYTF
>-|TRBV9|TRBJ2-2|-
TGTGCCAGCAGCGTATGGAACACCGGGGAGCTGTTTTTT
CASSVWNTGELFF
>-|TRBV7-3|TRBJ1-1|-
TGTGCCAGCAGCTCCCAGGGGAACACTGAAGCTTTCTTT
CASSSQGNTEAFF
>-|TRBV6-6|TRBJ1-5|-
TGTGCCAGCAGCCCCTCCCGGGGAAATCAGCCCCAGCATTTT
CASSPSRGNQPQHF
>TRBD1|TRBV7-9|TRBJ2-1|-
TGTGCCAGCAGCTTAACGGGACAGACCTACAATGAGCAGTTCTTC
CASSLTGQTYNEQFF
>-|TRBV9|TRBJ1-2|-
TGTGCCAGCAGCGTAGAGGGGGGGACGAGGGTCGGCTACACCTTC
CASSVEGGTRVGYTF
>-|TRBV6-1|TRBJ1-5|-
TGTGCCAGCAACCAACAGAGATTCAATCAGCCCCAGCATTTT
CASNQQRFNQPQHF
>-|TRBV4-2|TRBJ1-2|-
TGTGCCAGCAGCCAAAAGCACGGAACTGTCTGGTACACCTTC
CASSQKHGTVWYTF
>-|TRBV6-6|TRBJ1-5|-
TGTGCCAGCAATGACAGGTCTAATCAGCCCCAGCATTTT
CASNDRSNQPQHF
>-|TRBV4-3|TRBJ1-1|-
TGCGCCAGCAGACGTGACCAGGGAATGAACACTGAAGCTTTCTTT
CASRRDQGMNTEAFF
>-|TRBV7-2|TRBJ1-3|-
TGTGCCAGCAGCCCCCAGCCTGGAAACACCATATATTTT
CASSPQPGNTIYF
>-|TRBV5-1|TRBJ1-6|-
TGCGCCAGCAGCTCCTTACCCCCCAGGGACCTGTTCAATTCACCCCTCCACTTT
CASSSLPPRDLFNSPLHF
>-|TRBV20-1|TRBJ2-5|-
TGCAGTGCTAGATCAGGAGAGACCCAGTACTTC
CSARSGETQYF
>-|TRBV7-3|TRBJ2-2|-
TGTGCCAGCAGCTTAACGACGAGGTCCGGGACCGGGGAGCTGTTTTTT
CASSLTTRSGTGELFF
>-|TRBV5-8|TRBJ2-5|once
TGTGCCAGCAGCTTGGGCGTAGGACAGACCCAGTACTTC
CASSLGVGQTQYF
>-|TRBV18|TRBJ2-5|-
TGTGCCAGCTCACCACCTTGGGGAGCAGGGGAAGAGACCCAGTACTTC
CASSPPWGAGEETQYF
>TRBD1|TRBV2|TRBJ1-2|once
TGTGCCAGCTCCATCAAGGACCCCGGACAGGGCGCAGCTGGCTACACCTTC
CASSIKDPGQGAAGYTF
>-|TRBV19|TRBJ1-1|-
TGTGCCAGTAGTATATGGGGGAACACTGAAGCTTTCTTT
CASSIWGNTEAFF
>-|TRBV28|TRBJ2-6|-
TGTGCCAGCAGTCCCCGGACACCTGGGGCCAACGTCCTGACTTTC
CASSPRTPGANVLTF
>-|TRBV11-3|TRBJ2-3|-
TGTGCCAGCAGCTTAGAAGGGGGAGATTCGGCGCAGTATTTT
CASSLEGGDSAQYF
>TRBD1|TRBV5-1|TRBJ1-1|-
TGCGCCAGCAGCTTAGTTACAGGGGGCATGAACACTGAAGCTTTCTTT
CASSLVTGGMNTEAFF
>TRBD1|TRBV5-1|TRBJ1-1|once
TGCGCCAGCAGCTTTACAGGGGGTATGAACACTGAAGCTTTCTTT
CASSFTGGMNTEAFF
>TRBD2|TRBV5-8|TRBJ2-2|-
TGTGCCAGCAGCTTAGGACTAGCAACCGGGGAGCTGTTTTTT
CASSLGLATGELFF
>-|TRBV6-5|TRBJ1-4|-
TGTGCCAGCAAGGAGGCGCCGGAGGGGGAAAAACTGTTTTTT
CASKEAPEGEKLFF
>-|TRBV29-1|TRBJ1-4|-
TGCAGCGCTACTCACAGGACTAATGAAAAACTGTTTTTT
CSATHRTNEKLFF
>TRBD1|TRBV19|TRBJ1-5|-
TGTGCCAGTATAGGGACAGGGGGCGCGGGGCAGCCCCAGCATTTT
CASIGTGGAGQPQHF
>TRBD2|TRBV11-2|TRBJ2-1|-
TGTGCCAGCAGCCGACTAGCGGGAGGGTCAAATGAGCAGTTCTTC
CASSRLAGGSNEQFF
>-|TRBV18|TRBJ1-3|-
TGTGCCAGCTTGGGGCCGGGAGTCTCTGGAAACACCATATATTTT
CASLGPGVSGNTIYF
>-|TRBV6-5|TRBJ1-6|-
TGTGCCAGCAGTTACGACGGCAGGGGAAATTCACCCCTCCACTTT
CASSYDGRGNSPLHF
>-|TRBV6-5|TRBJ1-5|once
TGTGCCAGCAGTCGGGGGGGTAGAGACAATCAGCCCCAGCATTTT
CASSRGGRDNQPQHF
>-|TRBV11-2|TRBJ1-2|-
TGTGCCAGCAGCCCGAGGGAGGACAGCGGCTATGGCTACACCTTC
CASSPREDSGYGYTF
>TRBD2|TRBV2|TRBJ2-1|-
TGTGCCAGCAGTTCGGGACTAGCTTACAATGAGCAGTTCTTC
CASSSGLAYNEQFF
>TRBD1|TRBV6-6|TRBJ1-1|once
TGTGCCAGCAAGCTCCCGTCAGGGGGTACTGAAGCTTTCTTT
CASKLPSGGTEAFF
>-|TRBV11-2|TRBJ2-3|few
TGTGCCAGCAGCTTAGGGAAGGGAAGGGGCGCTAGCACAGATACGCAGTATTTT
CASSLGKGRGASTDTQYF
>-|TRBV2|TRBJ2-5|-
TGTGCCAGCAGCTTCGTGGGGTATAAACCAAGTGAGACCCAGTACTTC
CASSFVGYKPSETQYF
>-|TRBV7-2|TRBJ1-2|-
TGTGCCAGCAGCTCATATGGGGGTGGGTCTGGAGTCTACACCTTC
CASSSYGGGSGVYTF
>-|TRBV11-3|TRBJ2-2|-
TGTGCCAGCAGCTTAGATGGGTTCGCCGGGGAGCTGTTTTTT
CASSLDGFAGELFF
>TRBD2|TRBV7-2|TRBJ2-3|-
TGTGCCAGCAGCCCCGGGAGGGATACGCAGTATTTT
CASSPGRDTQYF